The rows below give T cell receptor beta chains drawn from one sample of a study of blood T cell repertoires in COVID-19. The assay was immunoSEQ multiplex PCR, and TCRdb's table has in-frame clones only and misses some. The sample includes 62,000 or so clones, roughly four fifths of them seen just once. The specimen sequenced was peripheral blood. All receptors come from a human donor in a cohort sampled during active COVID-19. The conserved cysteine and the conserved F or W are not part of the CDR3 here. Each record gives: V gene, clone size, J gene, CDR3 protein. Size is stated for part of the rows, as once, few or many counts, or as a class when the clone is expanded.

TRBV7-8	NA	TRBJ1-3	ASSRWAIQSGNTIY
TRBV19	NA	TRBJ1-5	ASRPSEGYQPQH
TRBV5-1	NA	TRBJ2-2	ASSLLAGNTGELF
TRBV24-1	NA	TRBJ1-5	ATSDVSGNQPQH
TRBV19	NA	TRBJ2-1	ASSSRDRGYNEQF
TRBV27	NA	TRBJ1-1	ASSVDRNTEAF
TRBV5-4	many	TRBJ2-7	ASSNPGQGLYEQY
TRBV5-1	few	TRBJ1-5	ASSLTGDRGQPQH
TRBV6-6	NA	TRBJ2-2	ASSSGTPRLGTLF
TRBV7-2	NA	TRBJ2-7	ASSLVRDSYEQY
TRBV6-6	few	TRBJ2-7	ASSPSRAGGSYEQY
TRBV6-5	NA	TRBJ1-5	ASSYEVNQPQH
TRBV14	NA	TRBJ2-3	ASSQVRGYSTDTQY
TRBV29-1	NA	TRBJ1-2	SVEQFNYGYT
TRBV5-1	NA	TRBJ2-7	ASSLYSYEQY
TRBV27	few	TRBJ2-7	ASSDQGRGIVYEQY
TRBV29-1	NA	TRBJ1-4	SVRGQGQKLF
TRBV7-9	NA	TRBJ1-1	ASTFQGVNTEAF
TRBV2	NA	TRBJ2-2	ASSRSGGTGELF
TRBV10-3	NA	TRBJ1-2	ATSRQGPNYGYT
TRBV4-1	NA	TRBJ2-5	ASSQTGTGGSETQY
TRBV19	NA	TRBJ1-2	ASSTTGGTNYGYT
TRBV28	NA	TRBJ1-5	ASSFGQGSQPQH
TRBV19	NA	TRBJ1-1	ASSWGLNTEAF
TRBV20-1	NA	TRBJ1-1	SAKTGTEAF
TRBV5-4	NA	TRBJ2-7	ASNKGDRNGEQY
TRBV30	NA	TRBJ1-6	AWSPGTGGRLNSPLH
TRBV7-8	NA	TRBJ1-5	ASSLGLDRGLNQPQH
TRBV18	NA	TRBJ2-5	ASSPLQGRETQY
TRBV9	NA	TRBJ2-3	ASTLLGDRGSDTQY
TRBV19	NA	TRBJ1-3	ASSQGTGNTIY
TRBV27	NA	TRBJ1-2	ASRASGQASYGYT
TRBV2	NA	TRBJ2-1	ASSPGSGSYNEQF
TRBV6-6	NA	TRBJ1-6	ASERGFNSPLH
TRBV9	NA	TRBJ2-5	ASSQGTAGAQETQY
TRBV7-8	once	TRBJ1-1	ASSPRTGPNTEAF
TRBV5-1	NA	TRBJ2-6	ASSLGTISGANVLT
TRBV14	NA	TRBJ1-3	ASSPGTSRRNTIY
TRBV2	NA	TRBJ1-5	ASSGPSPNQPQH
TRBV7-2	NA	TRBJ2-7	ASSLVGASSYEQY
TRBV10-3	NA	TRBJ2-7	AITPGTPSYEQY
TRBV4-1	few	TRBJ1-1	ASSQDSRGTEAF
TRBV29-1	few	TRBJ1-1	SVEVRVLTEAF
TRBV7-6	NA	TRBJ2-1	ASSLGRLAGAGEQF
TRBV3-1/TRBV3-2	few	TRBJ1-5	ASSQGGGTIQPQH
TRBV29-1	NA	TRBJ2-7	SVDRGGEQY
TRBV7-9	NA	TRBJ2-3	ASTQGLSSTDTQY
TRBV30	NA	TRBJ2-1	AWTRTGKYNEQF
TRBV19	few	TRBJ1-2	ASSIEGTVGGYT
TRBV5-6	NA	TRBJ1-6	ASSLVSYNSPLH
TRBV6-5	NA	TRBJ2-5	ASSPAARGETQY
TRBV6-2/TRBV6-3	NA	TRBJ1-5	ASSKPGQAGQPQH
TRBV5-1	NA	TRBJ2-5	ASSLVSSGVQETQY
TRBV30	NA	TRBJ1-4	AWSEGSRTNEKLF
TRBV5-8	medium-sized	TRBJ1-1	ASSDRALKNTEAF
TRBV7-9	NA	TRBJ2-7	ASSLGLGGSEQY
TRBV30	NA	TRBJ1-1	AWSVWGGQGHTEAF
TRBV7-9	NA	TRBJ2-6	ASSMRSGANVLT
TRBV27	NA	TRBJ2-7	ASSSLTGLVDEQY